What follows are 9 T cell receptor beta chains derived from one specimen sequenced in a study of cytomegalovirus exposure and HLA in healthy donors (dated by TCRdb to 2016 to 2017). The library was built by means of the immunoSEQ multiplex PCR assay. The multiplex PCR relied on a mix of 60 forward primers for TCR Vbeta segments and 13 reverse primers for TCR Jbeta segments. The table comes from immuneACCESS by way of TCRdb, which keeps in-frame sequences with V and J called. Part of the clones is missing from these tables; in studies checked, under half for an unresolved V gene and the rest for unknown reasons. In all, the sample holds about 190,000 clones, and 60% to 80% of those were seen once. The ten largest clones take up 3.1% of the sample. The sample consisted of PBMCs. These receptors were taken from a woman aged 30 to 39 in good health and CMV-seropositive.

Note on this clone: One end of the junction fails to match germline, which may point to a read error. This chain's CDR3 is CSSSSRDRVDNEQFF. CDR3 bases: TGTTCCAGCAGCTCCCGGGACAGGGTCGACAATGAGCAGTTCTTC. V is TRBV7-9 and J is TRBJ2-1; TRBD1 matches 9 bases. The CDR3 contains 15 residues. Germline assignment: CDR1 SEHNR and CDR2 FQNEAQ (reference sequence).

This chain links TRBV5-1 with TRBJ1-1; D is unclear. There are 13 residues in the CDR3. The germline CDR1 and CDR2 sequences are SGHRS and YFSETQ. V was shortened by 0 bases and J by 1 base, with 4 bases between the two germline ends. In DNA form, the CDR3 reads TGCGCCAGCAGCTTGGGGCCGAACACTGAAGCTTTCTTT. The encoded protein is CASSLGPNTEAFF.

This chain joins TRBV2 and TRBJ1-3, with D hard to call. The CDR3 is 16 residues long. V was pared by 5 bases and J by 0 bases, with 14 bases between. Germline-derived CDR1 and CDR2 are SNHLY and FYNNEI. The CDR3 coding sequence is TGTGCCAGCAGTAATCCCCTCAGGAACTCTGGAAACACCATATATTTT. Translating it yields CASSNPLRNSGNTIYF.

The chain uses TRBV7-9 and TRBJ2-3; D is undetermined. Germline CDR1 SEHNR, CDR2 FQNEAQ (reference sequence). The CDR3 has 12 amino acids. Trimming left V 4 bases short and J 8 bases short, with 10 bases between. In DNA form, the CDR3 reads TGTGCCAGCAGCTACCCTAGTGGTACGCAGTATTTT. Translation gives CASSYPSGTQYF.

The chain employs TRBV11-2 and TRBJ1-4; possible D gene TRBD1, 5 bases. There are 15 residues in the CDR3. With 1 base removed from V and 2 bases from J, the gap between germline ends came to 8 bases. The germline CDR1 and CDR2 sequences are SGHAT and FQNNGV. Here the CDR3 DNA reads TGTGCCAGCAGCTTAGGACCAGGGACTAATGAAAAACTGTTTTTT. The encoded protein is CASSLGPGTNEKLFF.

In this sample, this clone turned up a few times. J is TRBJ2-2 and V is TRBV2, with 7 bases matching TRBD1. The CDR3 runs to 13 residues. Germline V lookup: CDR1 SNHLY, CDR2 FYNNEI. Trimming cost V 6 bases and J 7 bases; bases outside gene matches: 5. CDR3 sequence: CASSQQGNGELFF. CDR3 bases: TGTGCCAGCAGCCAACAGGGGAACGGGGAGCTGTTTTTT.

V gene TRBV19 combines with J gene TRBJ1-5, with no clear D. The V gene lost 0 bases and the J gene lost 2 bases, with 8 bases spanning the gap. The V gene's germline CDR1 is LNHDA and CDR2 SQIVND (reference sequence). This CDR3 is built from 15 residues. Here the CDR3 reads CASSIDRQGNQPQHF. The CDR3 coding sequence is TGTGCCAGTAGTATAGATAGGCAGGGCAATCAGCCCCAGCATTTT.

J is TRBJ2-1 and V is TRBV5-8; maybe TRBD2 (6 bases). The CDR3 extends over 15 amino acids. Trimming stripped 3 bases from V and 2 bases from J, with 12 bases between. In germline, CDR1 is SGHTS, CDR2 YDEGEE. The DNA of the CDR3 is TGTGCCAGCAGCTGGGCTAGCGTCCCCTACAATGAGCAGTTCTTC. It yields the protein CASSWASVPYNEQFF.

The count of this clone is one. V is TRBV27 and J is TRBJ2-7, with 10 positions matching TRBD2. The V segment lost 5 bases and the J segment 2 bases; nucleotides outside the gene matches: 3. From germline, CDR1 is MNHEY and CDR2 SMNVEV (reference sequence). The CDR3 is 14 residues long. The CDR3 sequence: CASSLAGAAYEQYF. DNA for the CDR3: TGTGCCAGCAGTCTAGCGGGAGCCGCCTACGAGCAGTACTTC.